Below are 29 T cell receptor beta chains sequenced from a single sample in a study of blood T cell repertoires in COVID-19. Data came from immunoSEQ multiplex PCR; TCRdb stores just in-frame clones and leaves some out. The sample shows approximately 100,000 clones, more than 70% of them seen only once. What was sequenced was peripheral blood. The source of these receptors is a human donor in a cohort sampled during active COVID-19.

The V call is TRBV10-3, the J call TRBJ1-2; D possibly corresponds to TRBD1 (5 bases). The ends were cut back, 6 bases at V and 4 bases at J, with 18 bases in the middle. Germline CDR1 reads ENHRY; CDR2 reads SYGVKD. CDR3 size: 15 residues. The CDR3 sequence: CAIREGQGLGYGYTF. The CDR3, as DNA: TGTGCCATCAGGGAGGGCCAGGGCCTCGGCTATGGCTACACCTTC.

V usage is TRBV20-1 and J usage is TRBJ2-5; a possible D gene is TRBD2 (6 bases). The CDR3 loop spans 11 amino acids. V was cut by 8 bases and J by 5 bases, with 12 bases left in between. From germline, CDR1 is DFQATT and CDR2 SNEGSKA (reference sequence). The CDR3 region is CSPEGLETQYF. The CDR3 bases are TGCAGTCCGGAGGGCCTCGAGACCCAGTACTTC.

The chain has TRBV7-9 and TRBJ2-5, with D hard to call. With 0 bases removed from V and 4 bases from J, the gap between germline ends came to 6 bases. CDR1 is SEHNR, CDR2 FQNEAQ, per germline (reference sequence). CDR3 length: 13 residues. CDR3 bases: TGTGCCAGCAGCTTAGCGCTAGGAGAGACCCAGTACTTC. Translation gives CASSLALGETQYF.

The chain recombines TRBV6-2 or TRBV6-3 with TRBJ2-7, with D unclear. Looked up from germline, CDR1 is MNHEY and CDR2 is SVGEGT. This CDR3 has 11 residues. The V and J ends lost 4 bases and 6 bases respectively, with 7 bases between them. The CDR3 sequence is CASSLEREQYF. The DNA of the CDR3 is TGTGCCAGCAGTTTGGAGCGCGAGCAGTACTTC.

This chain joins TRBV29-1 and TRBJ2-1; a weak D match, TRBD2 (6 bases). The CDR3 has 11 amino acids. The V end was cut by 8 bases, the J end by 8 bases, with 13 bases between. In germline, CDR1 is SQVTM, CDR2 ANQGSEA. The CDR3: CSLAEWDEQFF. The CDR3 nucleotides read TGCAGCTTAGCGGAGTGGGATGAGCAGTTCTTC.

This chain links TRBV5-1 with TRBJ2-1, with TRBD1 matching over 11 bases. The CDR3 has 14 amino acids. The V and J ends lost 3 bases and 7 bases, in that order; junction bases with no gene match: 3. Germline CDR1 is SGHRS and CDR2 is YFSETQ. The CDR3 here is CASSSWDRGNEQFF. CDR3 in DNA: TGCGCCAGCAGCTCCTGGGACAGGGGGAATGAGCAGTTCTTC.

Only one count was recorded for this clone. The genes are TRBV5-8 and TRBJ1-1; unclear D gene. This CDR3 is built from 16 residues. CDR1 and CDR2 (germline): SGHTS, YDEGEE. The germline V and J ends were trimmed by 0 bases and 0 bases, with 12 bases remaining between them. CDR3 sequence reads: CASSLANMGLNTEAFF. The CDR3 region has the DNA TGTGCCAGCAGCTTGGCCAACATGGGCTTGAACACTGAAGCTTTCTTT.

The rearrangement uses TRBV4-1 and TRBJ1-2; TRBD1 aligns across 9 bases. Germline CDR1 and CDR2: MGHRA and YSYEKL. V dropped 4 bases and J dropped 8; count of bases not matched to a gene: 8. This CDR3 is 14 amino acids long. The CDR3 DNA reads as TGCGCCAGCAGCCTCACACAGGGGGCGGAGGGCTACACCTTC. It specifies CASSLTQGAEGYTF.

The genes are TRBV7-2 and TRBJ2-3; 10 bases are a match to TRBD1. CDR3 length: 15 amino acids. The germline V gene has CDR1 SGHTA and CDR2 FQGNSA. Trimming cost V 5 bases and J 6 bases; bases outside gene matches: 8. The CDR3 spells CASSQRTGGFDTQYF. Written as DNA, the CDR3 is TGTGCCAGCAGCCAGAGGACAGGGGGGTTTGATACGCAGTATTTT.

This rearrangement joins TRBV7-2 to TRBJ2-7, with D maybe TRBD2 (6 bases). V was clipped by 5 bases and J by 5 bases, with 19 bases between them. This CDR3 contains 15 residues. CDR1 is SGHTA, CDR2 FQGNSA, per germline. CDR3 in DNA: TGTGCCAGCAGCCCGCGTTTGACGGAGGGCCACGAGCAGTACTTC. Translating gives CASSPRLTEGHEQYF.

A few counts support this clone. DNA for the CDR3: TGTGCCAGTAGGGTACAGGGAGATCAGCCCCAGCATTTT. Amino acids: CASRVQGDQPQHF. The J gene is TRBJ1-5, the V gene TRBV19; D may be TRBD1 (6 bases). This CDR3 is built from 13 residues. V shed 6 bases and J shed 5 bases, with 11 bases lying between them. The germline gives CDR1 LNHDA, CDR2 SQIVND (reference sequence). Full variable domain (outside the CDR3, taken from reference TRBV19 and TRBJ1-5): DGGITQSPKYLFRKEGQNVTLSCEQNLNHDAMYWYRQDPGQGLRLIYYSQIVNDFQKGDIAEGYSVSREKKESFPLTVTSAQKNPTAFYLCASRVQGDQPQHFGDGTRLSIL.

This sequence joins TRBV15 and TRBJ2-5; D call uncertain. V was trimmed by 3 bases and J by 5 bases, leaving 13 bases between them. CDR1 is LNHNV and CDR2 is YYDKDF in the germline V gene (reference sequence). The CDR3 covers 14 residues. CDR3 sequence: CATSRTGVRETQYF. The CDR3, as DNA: TGTGCCACCAGCAGGACCGGCGTCAGGGAGACCCAGTACTTC.

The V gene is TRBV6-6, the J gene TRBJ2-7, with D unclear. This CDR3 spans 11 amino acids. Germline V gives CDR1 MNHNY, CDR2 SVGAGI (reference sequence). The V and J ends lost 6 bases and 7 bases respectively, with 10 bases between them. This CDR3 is CASRNTAEQYF. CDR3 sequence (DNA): TGTGCCAGCAGGAATACTGCGGAGCAGTACTTC.

The CDR3 protein is CASSIPGQIDGYTF. In DNA form, the CDR3 reads TGTGCCAGTAGTATCCCGGGACAGATTGATGGCTACACCTTC. The chain is built from TRBV19 and TRBJ1-2; 7 bases are shared with TRBD1. Germline-derived CDR1 and CDR2 are LNHDA and SQIVND (reference sequence). With 3 bases clipped from V and 6 bases from J, the junction kept 7 bases outside the gene matches. The CDR3 has 14 amino acids.

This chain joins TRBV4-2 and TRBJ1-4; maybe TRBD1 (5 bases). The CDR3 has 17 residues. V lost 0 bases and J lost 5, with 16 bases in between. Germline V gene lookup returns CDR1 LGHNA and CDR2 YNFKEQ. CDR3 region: CASSQEKQGFLNEKLFF. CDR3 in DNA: TGTGCCAGCAGCCAAGAGAAGCAGGGATTTTTAAATGAAAAACTGTTTTTT.

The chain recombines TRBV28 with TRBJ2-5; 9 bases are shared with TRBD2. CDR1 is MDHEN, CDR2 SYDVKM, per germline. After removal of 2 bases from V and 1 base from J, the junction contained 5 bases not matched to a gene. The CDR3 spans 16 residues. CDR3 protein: CASSLSSGGSQETQYF. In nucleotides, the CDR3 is TGTGCCAGCAGTTTAAGTAGCGGGGGTTCCCAAGAGACCCAGTACTTC.

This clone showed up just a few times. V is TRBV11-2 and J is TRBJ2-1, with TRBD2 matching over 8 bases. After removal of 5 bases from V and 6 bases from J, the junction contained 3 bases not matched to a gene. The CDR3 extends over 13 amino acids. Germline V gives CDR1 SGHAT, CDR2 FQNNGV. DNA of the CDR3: TGTGCCAGCAGCGCGACTAGCGTCAATGAGCAGTTCTTC. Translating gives CASSATSVNEQFF.

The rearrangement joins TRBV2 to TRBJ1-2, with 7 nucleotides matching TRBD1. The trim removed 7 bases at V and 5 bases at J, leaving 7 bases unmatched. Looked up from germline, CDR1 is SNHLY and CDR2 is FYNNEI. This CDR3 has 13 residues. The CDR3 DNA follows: TGTGCCAGCATACCGGGACAGAGATATGGCTACACCTTC. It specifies CASIPGQRYGYTF.

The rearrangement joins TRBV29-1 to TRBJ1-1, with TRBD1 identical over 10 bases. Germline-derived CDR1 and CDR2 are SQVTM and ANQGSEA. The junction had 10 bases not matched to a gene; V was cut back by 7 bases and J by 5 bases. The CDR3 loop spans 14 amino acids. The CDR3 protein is CSAWTGGPSTEAFF. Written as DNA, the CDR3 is TGCAGCGCCTGGACAGGGGGTCCTAGTACTGAAGCTTTCTTT. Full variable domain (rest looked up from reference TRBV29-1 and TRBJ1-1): SAVISQKPSRDICQRGTSLTIQCQVDSQVTMMFWYRQQPGQSLTLIATANQGSEATYESGFVIDKFPISRPNLTFSTLTVSNMSPEDSSIYLCSAWTGGPSTEAFFGQGTRLTVV.

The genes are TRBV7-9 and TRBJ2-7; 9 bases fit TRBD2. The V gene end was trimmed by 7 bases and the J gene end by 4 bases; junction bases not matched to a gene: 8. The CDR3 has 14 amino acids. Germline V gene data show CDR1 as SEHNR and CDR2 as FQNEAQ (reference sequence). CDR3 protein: CASTSGAGGYEQYF. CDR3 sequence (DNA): TGTGCCAGCACCTCAGGAGCGGGAGGTTACGAGCAGTACTTC.

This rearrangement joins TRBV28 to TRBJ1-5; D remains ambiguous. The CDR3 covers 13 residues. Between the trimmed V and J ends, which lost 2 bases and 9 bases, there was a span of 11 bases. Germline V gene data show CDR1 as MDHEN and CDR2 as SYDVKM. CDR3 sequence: CASSLGGRPPQHF. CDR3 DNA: TGTGCCAGCAGTTTAGGAGGTCGTCCGCCCCAGCATTTT.

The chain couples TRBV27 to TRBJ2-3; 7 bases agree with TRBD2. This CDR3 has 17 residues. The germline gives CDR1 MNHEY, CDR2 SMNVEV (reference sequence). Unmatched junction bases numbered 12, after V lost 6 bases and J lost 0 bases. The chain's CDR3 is CASRDDVGLPSTDTQYF. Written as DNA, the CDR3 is TGTGCCAGCAGGGACGACGTGGGACTACCAAGCACAGATACGCAGTATTTT.

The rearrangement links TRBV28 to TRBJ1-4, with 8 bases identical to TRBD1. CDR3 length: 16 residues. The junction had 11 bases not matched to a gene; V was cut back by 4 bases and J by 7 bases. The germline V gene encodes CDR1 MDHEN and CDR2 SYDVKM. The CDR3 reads CASSSPQGAAGEKLFF. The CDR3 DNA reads TGTGCCAGCAGTTCACCTCAGGGGGCAGCGGGTGAAAAACTGTTTTTT.

DNA of the CDR3: TGTGCCAGCAGTGAGGGACTTAGCACAGATACGCAGTATTTT. Translated: CASSEGLSTDTQYF. This chain joins TRBV2 and TRBJ2-3, with D perhaps TRBD2 (6 bases). Germline lookup yields CDR1 SNHLY and CDR2 FYNNEI. The CDR3 consists of 14 residues. V lost 3 bases, J lost 0 bases, and 7 bases lay in between. Looking up the rest from reference TRBV2 and TRBJ2-3 gives the full variable domain: EPEVTQTPSHQVTQMGQEVILRCVPISNHLYFYWYRQILGQKVEFLVSFYNNEISEKSEIFDDQFSVERPDGSNFTLKIRSTKLEDSAMYFCASSEGLSTDTQYFGPGTRLTVL.

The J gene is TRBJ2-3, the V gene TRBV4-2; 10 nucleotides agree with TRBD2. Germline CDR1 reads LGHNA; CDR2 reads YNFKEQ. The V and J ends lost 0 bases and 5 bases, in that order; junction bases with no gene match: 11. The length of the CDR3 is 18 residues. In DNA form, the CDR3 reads TGTGCCAGCAGCCAAGAGGTGGGAAGCGGGAGGGCCGGAGATACGCAGTATTTT. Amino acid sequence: CASSQEVGSGRAGDTQYF.

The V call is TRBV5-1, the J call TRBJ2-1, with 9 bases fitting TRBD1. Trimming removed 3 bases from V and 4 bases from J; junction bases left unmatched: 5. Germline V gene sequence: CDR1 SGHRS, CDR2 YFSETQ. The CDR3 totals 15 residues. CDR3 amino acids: CASSSRQGVYNEQFF. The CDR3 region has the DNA TGCGCCAGCAGCTCTCGACAGGGGGTTTACAATGAGCAGTTCTTC.

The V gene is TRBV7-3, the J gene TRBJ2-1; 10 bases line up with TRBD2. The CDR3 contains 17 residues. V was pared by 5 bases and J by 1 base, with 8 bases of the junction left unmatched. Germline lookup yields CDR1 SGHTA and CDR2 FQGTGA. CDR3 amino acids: CASSIHSGRASYNEQFF. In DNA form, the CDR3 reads TGTGCCAGCAGCATCCACAGCGGGAGGGCGTCCTACAATGAGCAGTTCTTC.

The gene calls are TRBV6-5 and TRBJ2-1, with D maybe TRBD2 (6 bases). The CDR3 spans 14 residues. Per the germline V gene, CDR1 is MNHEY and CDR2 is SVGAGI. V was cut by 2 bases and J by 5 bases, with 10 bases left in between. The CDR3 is CASSYGGLNNEQFF. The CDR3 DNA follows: TGTGCCAGCAGTTACGGAGGACTAAACAATGAGCAGTTCTTC.

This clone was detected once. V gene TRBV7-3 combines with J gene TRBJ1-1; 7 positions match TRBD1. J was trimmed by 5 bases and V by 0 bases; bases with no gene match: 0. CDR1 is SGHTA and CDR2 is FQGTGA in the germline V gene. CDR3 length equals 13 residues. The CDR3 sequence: CASSLTDRTEAFF. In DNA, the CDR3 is TGTGCCAGCAGCTTAACGGACAGGACTGAAGCTTTCTTT.